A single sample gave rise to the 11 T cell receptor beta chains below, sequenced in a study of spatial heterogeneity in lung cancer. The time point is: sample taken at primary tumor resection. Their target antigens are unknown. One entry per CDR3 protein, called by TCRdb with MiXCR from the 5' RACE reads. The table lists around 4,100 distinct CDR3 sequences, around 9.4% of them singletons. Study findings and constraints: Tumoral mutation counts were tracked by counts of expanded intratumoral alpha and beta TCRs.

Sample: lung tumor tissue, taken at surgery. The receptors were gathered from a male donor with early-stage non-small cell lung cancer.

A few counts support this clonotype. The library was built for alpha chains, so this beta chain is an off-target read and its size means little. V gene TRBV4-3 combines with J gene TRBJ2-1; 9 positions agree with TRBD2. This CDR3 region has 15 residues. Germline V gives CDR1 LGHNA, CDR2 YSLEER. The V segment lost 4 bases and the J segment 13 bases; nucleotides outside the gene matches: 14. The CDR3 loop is CASSPLGSGGLPQFF. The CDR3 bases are TGCGCCAGCAGCCCCCTAGGTAGCGGGGGCCTACCTCAGTTCTTC.

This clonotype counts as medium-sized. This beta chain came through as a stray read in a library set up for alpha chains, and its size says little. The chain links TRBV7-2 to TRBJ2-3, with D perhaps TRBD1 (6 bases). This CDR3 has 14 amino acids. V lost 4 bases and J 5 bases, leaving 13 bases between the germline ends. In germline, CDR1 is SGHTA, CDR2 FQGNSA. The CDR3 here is CASSSLGGGDTQYF. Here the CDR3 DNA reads TGTGCCAGCAGCTCGCTTGGGGGCGGAGATACGCAGTATTTT.

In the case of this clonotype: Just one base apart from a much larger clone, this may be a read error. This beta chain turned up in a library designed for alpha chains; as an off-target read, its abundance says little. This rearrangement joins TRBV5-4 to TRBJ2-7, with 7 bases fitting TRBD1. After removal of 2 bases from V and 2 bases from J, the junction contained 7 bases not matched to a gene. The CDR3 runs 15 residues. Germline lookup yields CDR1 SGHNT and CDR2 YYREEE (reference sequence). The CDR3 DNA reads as TGTGCCAGCAGCTTTGGGGGACAGACCACCTACGAGCAGTACTTC. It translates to CASSFGGQTTYEQYF.

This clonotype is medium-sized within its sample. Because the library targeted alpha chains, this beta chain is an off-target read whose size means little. CDR3 DNA: TGCGCCAGCAGCCAAGCCTCGGGACAGGGGGCTTCTGAGCAGTTCTTC. Its protein product is CASSQASGQGASEQFF. This chain uses TRBV4-1 with TRBJ2-1, with 12 bases identical to TRBD1. This CDR3 is built from 16 residues. Germline trimming cut 1 base from V and 9 bases from J; bases unmatched to any gene: 7. Germline V CDR1 and CDR2: MGHRA, YSYEKL.

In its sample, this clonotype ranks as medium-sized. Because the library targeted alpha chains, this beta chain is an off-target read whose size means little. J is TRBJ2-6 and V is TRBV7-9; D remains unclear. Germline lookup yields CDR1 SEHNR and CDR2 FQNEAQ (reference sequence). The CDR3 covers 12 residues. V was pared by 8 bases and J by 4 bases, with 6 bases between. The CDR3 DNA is TGTGCCAGCCTCTCGGGGGCCAACGTCCTGACTTTC. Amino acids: CASLSGANVLTF.

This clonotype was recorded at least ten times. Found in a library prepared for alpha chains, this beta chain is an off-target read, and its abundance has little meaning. This CDR3 is CASRPGLAGDAGELFF. CDR3 in DNA: TGTGCCAGCAGGCCAGGACTAGCGGGAGATGCCGGGGAGCTGTTTTTT. V gene TRBV27 combines with J gene TRBJ2-2, with TRBD2 matching over 13 bases. V lost 6 bases and J lost 6; bases outside the gene matches: 7. The CDR3 spans 16 residues. Germline-derived CDR1 and CDR2 are MNHEY and SMNVEV (reference sequence).

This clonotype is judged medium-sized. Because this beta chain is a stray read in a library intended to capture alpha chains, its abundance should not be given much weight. In nucleotides, the CDR3 is TGTGCCAGCAGCCGGTCTAGAGAGACCCAGTACTTC. Its protein is CASSRSRETQYF. This rearrangement joins TRBV12-3 or TRBV12-4 to TRBJ2-5; D uncertain. CDR3 length equals 12 residues. Deletions cut 6 bases from V and 4 bases from J, with 9 bases between.

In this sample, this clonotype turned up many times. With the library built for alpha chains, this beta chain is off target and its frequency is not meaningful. The CDR3 DNA is TGTGCCAGCAGCTTAGATCCTGCTAATTCACCCCTCCACTTT. It yields the protein CASSLDPANSPLHF. V and J are TRBV7-3 and TRBJ1-6; D is undetermined. Germline values: CDR1 SGHTA, CDR2 FQGTGA. Deletions cut 2 bases from V and 6 bases from J, with 8 bases between. The CDR3 length is 14 residues.

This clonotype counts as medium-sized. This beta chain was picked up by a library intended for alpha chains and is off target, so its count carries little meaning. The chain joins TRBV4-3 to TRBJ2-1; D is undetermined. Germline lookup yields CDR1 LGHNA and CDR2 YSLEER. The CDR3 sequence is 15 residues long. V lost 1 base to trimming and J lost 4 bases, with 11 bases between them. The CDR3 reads CASSQGTVEYNEQFF. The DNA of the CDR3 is TGCGCCAGCAGCCAAGGGACGGTAGAATACAATGAGCAGTTCTTC.

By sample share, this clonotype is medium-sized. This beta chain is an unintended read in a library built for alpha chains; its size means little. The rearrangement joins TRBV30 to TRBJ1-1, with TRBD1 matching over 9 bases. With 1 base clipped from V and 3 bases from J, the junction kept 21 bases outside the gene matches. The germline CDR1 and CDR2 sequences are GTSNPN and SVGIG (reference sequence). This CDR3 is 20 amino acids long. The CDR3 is CAWSDLLSGTGWEKDTEAFF. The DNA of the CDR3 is TGTGCCTGGAGTGACCTACTGTCCGGGACAGGGTGGGAGAAGGACACTGAAGCTTTCTTT.

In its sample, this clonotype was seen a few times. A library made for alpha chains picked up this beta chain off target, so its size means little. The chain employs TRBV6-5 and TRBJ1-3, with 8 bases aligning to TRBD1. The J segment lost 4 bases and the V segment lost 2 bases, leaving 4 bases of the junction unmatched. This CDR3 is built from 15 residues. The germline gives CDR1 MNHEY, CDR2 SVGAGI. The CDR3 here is CASSYGTGVGNTIYF. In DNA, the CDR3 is TGTGCCAGCAGTTACGGGACAGGCGTCGGAAACACCATATATTTT.